This record covers a single T cell receptor beta chain. The record originates from a study of shared clonotypes between healthy human individuals. Terminally differentiated effector memory CD45RA+ cells were left out of the naive CD8 fraction, which was CD45RO-negative and positively selected for CCR7. Donors, healthy HIV-negative adults, lacked recent acute infections or vaccinations. The repertoire was sequenced with immunoSEQ multiplex PCR; TCRdb's copy has only in-frame clones and lacks some. In the table there are about 1,800,000 clones, roughly 95% of which are singletons. CDR1 is MNHEY, CDR2 SVGAGI, per germline. This CDR3 has 13 amino acids. Trimming removed 7 bases from V and 0 bases from J, with 9 bases in between.

The clonotype comes from a man aged 18 to 30 in good health. The chain has TRBV6-5 and TRBJ2-5; D is undetermined. The sequenced material came from naive CD8+ T cells sorted from blood. The CDR3 DNA sequence: TGTGCCAGCACTCAGACGTACCAAGAGACCCAGTACTTC. Its translation is CASTQTYQETQYF.